This T cell receptor beta chain is drawn from a study of T cells in Graves' hyperthyroidism and ophthalmopathy. Hyperthyroidism had been newly diagnosed in patients aged 18 to 65, and its duration was under 2 months. The diagnoses drew upon clinical symptoms, serum thyroxine and TRAb, thyroid ultrasound and orbital computed tomography. This clonotype has ten or more counts. TCR beta CDR3 regions were amplified from RNA transcripts. A first-round RT-PCR of the TCR CDR3 used the HTBI primer set. MiXCR, run by TCRdb on the multiplex PCR reads, gives a single entry per CDR3 protein. In the table there are 340,000 or so distinct CDR3 sequences, approximately 17% of which are singletons. The TCR was taken from a man aged 25 to 40 with Graves' hyperthyroidism. Sequencing was carried out using blood.

CDR3 bases: TGTGCCAGCAGTGAACAAATAGCGGGAGGAGAGACCCAGTACTTC. Translating it yields CASSEQIAGGETQYF. The chain uses TRBV2 and TRBJ2-5; 10 bases align to TRBD2. The V segment lost 2 bases and the J segment 4 bases; nucleotides outside the gene matches: 4. Per germline, CDR1 SNHLY and CDR2 FYNNEI. This CDR3 region has 15 residues.